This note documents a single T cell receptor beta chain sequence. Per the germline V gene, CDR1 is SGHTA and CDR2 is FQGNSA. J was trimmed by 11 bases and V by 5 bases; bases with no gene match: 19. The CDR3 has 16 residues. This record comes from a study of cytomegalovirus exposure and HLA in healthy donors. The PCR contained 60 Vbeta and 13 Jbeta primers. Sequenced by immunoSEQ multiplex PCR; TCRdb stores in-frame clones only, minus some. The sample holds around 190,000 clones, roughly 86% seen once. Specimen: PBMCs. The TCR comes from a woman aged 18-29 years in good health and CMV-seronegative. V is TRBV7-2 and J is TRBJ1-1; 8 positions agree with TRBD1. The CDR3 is CASSQNSGTGVTGAFF. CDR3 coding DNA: TGTGCCAGCAGCCAGAACTCCGGGACAGGAGTAACCGGGGCTTTCTTT.